The 10 T cell receptor beta chains below come from one sample, sequenced in a study of blood T cell repertoires in COVID-19. Clones were read by immunoSEQ multiplex PCR, and TCRdb kept only the in-frame ones, dropping some. The sample consists of more than 150,000 clones, 70% to 90% of them appearing once. Sample: peripheral blood. These receptor sequences come from a man aged 70-80 years with active or convalescent COVID-19.

The chain uses TRBV7-8 and TRBJ2-1, with TRBD2 matching 7 bases. V lost 5 bases to trimming and J lost 12 bases; unmatched junction nucleotides: 7. This CDR3 is 12 amino acids long. Looked up from germline, CDR1 is SGHVS and CDR2 is FQNEAQ. The DNA for the CDR3 is TGTGCCAGCAGCCCTAGCGGTACTGGGCAGTTCTTC. Its protein is CASSPSGTGQFF.

This chain joins TRBV28 and TRBJ1-5; no firm D call. V dropped 5 bases and J dropped 0 bases, with 14 bases sitting between them. The CDR3 consists of 16 residues. The germline CDR1 and CDR2 sequences are MDHEN and SYDVKM. The CDR3 loop is CASSPMTRNSNQPQHF. The CDR3 DNA sequence: TGTGCCAGCAGTCCCATGACAAGAAATAGCAATCAGCCCCAGCATTTT. The complete variable domain, with remaining parts taken from reference TRBV28 and TRBJ1-5, reads DVKVTQSSRYLVKRTGEKVFLECVQDMDHENMFWYRQDPGLGLRLIYFSYDVKMKEKGDIPEGYSVSREKKERFSLILESASTNQTSMYLCASSPMTRNSNQPQHFGDGTRLSIL.

The chain is built from TRBV28 and TRBJ2-7; the match to TRBD1 covers 7 bases. V was pared by 10 bases and J by 6 bases, with 12 bases of the junction left unmatched. The germline CDR1 and CDR2 sequences are MDHEN and SYDVKM. This CDR3 region has 13 residues. The CDR3 bases are TGTGCCACCTATCTCCCACAGGGGAGCGAGCAGTACTTC. Translation: CATYLPQGSEQYF.

The CDR3 region is CASKGGPYEQYF. In nucleotides, the CDR3 is TGTGCCAGCAAAGGAGGGCCCTACGAGCAGTACTTC. The chain is built from TRBV6-5 and TRBJ2-7; D is perhaps TRBD2 (6 bases). The CDR3 sequence is 12 residues long. Germline CDR1 and CDR2: MNHEY and SVGAGI. The V end lost 7 bases, the J end lost 2 bases, and 9 bases lay between the germline ends.

The chain couples TRBV2 to TRBJ1-1, with 10 bases matching TRBD1. The CDR3 runs 15 residues. Trimming cost V 6 bases and J 4 bases; bases outside gene matches: 8. The germline CDR1 and CDR2 sequences are SNHLY and FYNNEI. This CDR3 is CASSRQGAGITEAFF. CDR3 bases: TGTGCCAGCAGCCGACAGGGGGCTGGGATCACTGAAGCTTTCTTT.

The V call is TRBV5-1, the J call TRBJ2-7, with D unresolved. This CDR3 spans 14 amino acids. The V gene's germline CDR1 is SGHRS and CDR2 YFSETQ. Trimming removed 3 bases from V and 0 bases from J, with 10 bases in between. The CDR3 loop reads CASSSGSSSYEQYF. In DNA, the CDR3 is TGCGCCAGCAGCTCCGGATCTAGCTCCTACGAGCAGTACTTC.

The genes are TRBV3-1 (or the pseudogene TRBV3-2) and TRBJ2-2; D is uncertain. The CDR3 extends over 19 amino acids. With 2 bases removed from V and 1 base from J, the gap between germline ends came to 20 bases. Germline values: CDR1 LGHDT, CDR2 YNNKEL (reference sequence). CDR3 in DNA: TGTGCCAGCAGCCAAAACACCCCACGCGGCCGGATGAACACCGGGGAGCTGTTTTTT. This sequence encodes CASSQNTPRGRMNTGELFF.

The rearrangement links TRBV28 to TRBJ1-2; maybe TRBD1 (5 bases). This CDR3 is built from 15 residues. Germline CDR1 and CDR2: MDHEN and SYDVKM. V dropped 6 bases and J dropped 8 bases, with 22 bases sitting between them. The CDR3 coding sequence is TGTGCCAGCAGCATCTCTCACCGGGGGATAGGGGGCTACACCTTC. Protein sequence: CASSISHRGIGGYTF.

CDR3 in DNA: TGTGCCAGCAGTATGGACAGGACTCCTGGGGCCAACGTCCTGACTTTC. It specifies CASSMDRTPGANVLTF. The chain combines TRBV2 with TRBJ2-6; TRBD1 aligns across 7 bases. The CDR3 spans 16 residues. V lost 5 bases and J lost 2; bases outside the gene matches: 6. CDR1 SNHLY and CDR2 FYNNEI come from the germline V gene. Full variable domain (missing parts from reference TRBV2 and TRBJ2-6): EPEVTQTPSHQVTQMGQEVILRCVPISNHLYFYWYRQILGQKVEFLVSFYNNEISEKSEIFDDQFSVERPDGSNFTLKIRSTKLEDSAMYFCASSMDRTPGANVLTFGAGSRLTVL.

This clone appeared a single time. The chain uses TRBV7-8 and TRBJ2-2, with D possibly being TRBD2 (5 bases). Trimming removed 5 bases from V and 1 base from J, with 14 bases in between. There are 16 residues in the CDR3. Germline CDR1 and CDR2: SGHVS and FQNEAQ. CDR3 residues: CASSTRIGVNTGELFF. As DNA, the CDR3 is TGTGCCAGCAGCACTCGTATCGGGGTGAACACCGGGGAGCTGTTTTTT.